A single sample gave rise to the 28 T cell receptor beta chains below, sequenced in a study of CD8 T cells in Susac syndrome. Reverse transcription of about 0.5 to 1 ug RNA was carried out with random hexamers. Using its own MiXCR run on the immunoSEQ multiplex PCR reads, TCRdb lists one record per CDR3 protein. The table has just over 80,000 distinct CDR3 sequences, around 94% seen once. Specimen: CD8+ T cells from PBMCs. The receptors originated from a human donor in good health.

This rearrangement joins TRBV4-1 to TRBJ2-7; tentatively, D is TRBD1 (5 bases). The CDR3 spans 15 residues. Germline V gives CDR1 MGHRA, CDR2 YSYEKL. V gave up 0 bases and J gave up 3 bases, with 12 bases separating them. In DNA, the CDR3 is TGCGCCAGCAGCCAAGATTTAGGGGCAGGCTACGAGCAGTACGTC. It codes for CASSQDLGAGYEQYV.

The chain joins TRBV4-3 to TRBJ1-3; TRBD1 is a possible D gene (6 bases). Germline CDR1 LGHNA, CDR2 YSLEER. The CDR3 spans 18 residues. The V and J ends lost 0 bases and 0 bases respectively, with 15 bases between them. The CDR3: CASSQEKIRTDSGNTIYF. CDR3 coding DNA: TGCGCCAGCAGCCAAGAGAAGATTAGGACAGACTCTGGAAACACCATATATTTT.

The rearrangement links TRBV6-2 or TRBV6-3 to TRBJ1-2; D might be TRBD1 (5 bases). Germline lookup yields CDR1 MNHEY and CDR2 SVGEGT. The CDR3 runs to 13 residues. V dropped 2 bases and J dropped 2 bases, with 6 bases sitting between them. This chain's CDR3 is CASSYRDNYGYTF. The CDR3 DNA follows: TGTGCCAGCAGTTACCGGGACAACTATGGCTACACCTTC.

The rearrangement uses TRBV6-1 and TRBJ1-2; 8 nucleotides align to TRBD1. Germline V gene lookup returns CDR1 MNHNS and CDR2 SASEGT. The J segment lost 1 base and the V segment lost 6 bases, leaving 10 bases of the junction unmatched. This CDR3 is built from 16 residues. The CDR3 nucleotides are TGTGCCAGCAGGCCGGGACAGGCTTTGGATAACTATGGCTACACCTTC. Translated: CASRPGQALDNYGYTF.

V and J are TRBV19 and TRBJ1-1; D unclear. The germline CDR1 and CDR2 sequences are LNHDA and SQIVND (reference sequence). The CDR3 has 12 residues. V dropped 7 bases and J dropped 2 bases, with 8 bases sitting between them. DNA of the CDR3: TGTGCCAGTATGTCCACTAACACTGAAGCTTTCTTT. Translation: CASMSTNTEAFF.

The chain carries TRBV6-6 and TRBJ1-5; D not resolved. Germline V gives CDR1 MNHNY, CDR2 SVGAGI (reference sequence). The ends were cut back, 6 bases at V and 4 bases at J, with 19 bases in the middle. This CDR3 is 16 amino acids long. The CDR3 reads CASRGGIRRWNQPQHF. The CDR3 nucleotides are TGTGCCAGCAGGGGCGGGATTCGCAGATGGAATCAGCCCCAGCATTTT.

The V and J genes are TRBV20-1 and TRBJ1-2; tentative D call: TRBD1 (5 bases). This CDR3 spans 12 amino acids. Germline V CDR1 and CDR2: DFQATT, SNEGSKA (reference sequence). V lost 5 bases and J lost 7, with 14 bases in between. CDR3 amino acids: CSAPSGFGGYTF. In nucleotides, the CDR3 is TGCAGTGCTCCCTCAGGGTTTGGTGGCTACACCTTC.

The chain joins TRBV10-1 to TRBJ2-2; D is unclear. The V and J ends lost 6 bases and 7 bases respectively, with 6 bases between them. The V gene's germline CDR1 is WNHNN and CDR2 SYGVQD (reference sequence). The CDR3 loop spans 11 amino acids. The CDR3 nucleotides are TGCGCCAGCAGGGATCACGGGGAGCTGTTTTTT. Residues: CASRDHGELFF.

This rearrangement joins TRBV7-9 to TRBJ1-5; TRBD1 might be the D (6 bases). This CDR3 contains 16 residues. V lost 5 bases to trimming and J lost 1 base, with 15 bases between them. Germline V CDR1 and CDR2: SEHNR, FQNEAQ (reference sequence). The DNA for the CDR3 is TGTGCCAGCAGCCACGGGGGGGCTTGGAGCAATCAGCCCCAGCATTTT. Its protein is CASSHGGAWSNQPQHF.

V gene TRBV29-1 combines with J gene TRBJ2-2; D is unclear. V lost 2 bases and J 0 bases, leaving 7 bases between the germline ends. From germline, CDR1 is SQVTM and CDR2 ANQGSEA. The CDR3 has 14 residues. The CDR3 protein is CSVELRPNTGELFF. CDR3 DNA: TGCAGCGTTGAACTGCGACCGAACACCGGGGAGCTGTTTTTT.

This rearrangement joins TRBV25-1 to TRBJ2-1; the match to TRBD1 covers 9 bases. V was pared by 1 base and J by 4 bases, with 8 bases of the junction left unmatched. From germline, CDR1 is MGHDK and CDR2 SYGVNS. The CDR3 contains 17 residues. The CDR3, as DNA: TGTGCCAGCAGTGAATGGGTCCGGGGACAGGGATACAATGAGCAGTTCTTC. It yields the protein CASSEWVRGQGYNEQFF.

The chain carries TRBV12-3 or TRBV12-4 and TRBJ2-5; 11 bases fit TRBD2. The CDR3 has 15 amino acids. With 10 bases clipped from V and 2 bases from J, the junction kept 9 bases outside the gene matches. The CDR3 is CATGARTSGQETQYF. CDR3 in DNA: TGTGCCACCGGGGCCCGGACTAGCGGGCAAGAGACCCAGTACTTC.

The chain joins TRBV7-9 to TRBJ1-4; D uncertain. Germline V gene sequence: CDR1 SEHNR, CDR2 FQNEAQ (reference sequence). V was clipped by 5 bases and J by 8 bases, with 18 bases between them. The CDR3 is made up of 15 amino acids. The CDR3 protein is CASSPPGVEREKLFF. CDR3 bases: TGTGCCAGCAGCCCGCCCGGGGTAGAACGAGAAAAACTGTTTTTT.

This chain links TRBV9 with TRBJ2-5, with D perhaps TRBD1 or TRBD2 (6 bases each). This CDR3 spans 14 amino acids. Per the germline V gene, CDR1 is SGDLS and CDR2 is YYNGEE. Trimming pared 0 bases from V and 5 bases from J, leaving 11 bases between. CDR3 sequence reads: CASSVGGAGETQYF. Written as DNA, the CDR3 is TGTGCCAGCAGCGTAGGGGGGGCAGGGGAGACCCAGTACTTC. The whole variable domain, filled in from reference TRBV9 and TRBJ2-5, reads DSGVTQTPKHLITATGQRVTLRCSPRSGDLSVYWYQQSLDQGLQFLIQYYNGEERAKGNILERFSAQQFPDLHSELNLSSLELGDSALYFCASSVGGAGETQYFGPGTRLLVL.

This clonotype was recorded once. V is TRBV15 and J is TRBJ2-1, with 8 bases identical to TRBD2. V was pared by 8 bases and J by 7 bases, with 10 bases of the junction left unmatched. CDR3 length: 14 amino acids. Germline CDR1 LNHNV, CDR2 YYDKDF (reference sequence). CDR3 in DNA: TGTGCCACCGGGGGCGGGAGGCGAGGGAATGAGCAGTTCTTC. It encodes CATGGGRRGNEQFF.

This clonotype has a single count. This CDR3 is CASSSRTGRNEQFF. As DNA, the CDR3 is TGCGCCAGCAGCTCCCGGACAGGGAGGAATGAGCAGTTCTTC. V and J are TRBV5-1 and TRBJ2-1, with 8 bases that match TRBD1. Trimming cost V 3 bases and J 7 bases; bases outside gene matches: 6. The CDR3 loop spans 14 amino acids. The germline V gene encodes CDR1 SGHRS and CDR2 YFSETQ. The full variable domain, with the rest looked up from reference TRBV5-1 and TRBJ2-1, is KAGVTQTPRYLIKTRGQQVTLSCSPISGHRSVSWYQQTPGQGLQFLFEYFSETQRNKGNFPGRFSGRQFSNSRSEMNVSTLELGDSALYLCASSSRTGRNEQFFGPGTRLTVL.

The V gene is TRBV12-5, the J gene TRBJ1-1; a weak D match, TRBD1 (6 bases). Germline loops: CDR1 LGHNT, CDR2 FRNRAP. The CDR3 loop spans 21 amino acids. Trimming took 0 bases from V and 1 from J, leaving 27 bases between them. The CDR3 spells CASGLVRRGGLLLKQNTEAFF. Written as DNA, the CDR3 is TGTGCTAGTGGTTTGGTACGCAGAGGGGGACTACTTCTAAAGCAGAACACTGAAGCTTTCTTT.

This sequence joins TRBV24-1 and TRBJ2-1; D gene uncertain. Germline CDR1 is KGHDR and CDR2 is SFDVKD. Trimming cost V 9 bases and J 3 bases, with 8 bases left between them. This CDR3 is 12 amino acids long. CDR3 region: CATGSLYNEQFF. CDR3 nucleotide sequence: TGTGCCACCGGGTCTCTCTACAATGAGCAGTTCTTC.

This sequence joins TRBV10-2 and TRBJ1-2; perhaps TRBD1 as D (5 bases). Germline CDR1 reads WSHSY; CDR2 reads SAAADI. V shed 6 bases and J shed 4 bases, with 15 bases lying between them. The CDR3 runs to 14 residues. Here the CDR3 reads CASRPDQGLYGYTF. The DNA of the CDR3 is TGCGCCAGCAGGCCCGACCAGGGCCTCTATGGCTACACCTTC.

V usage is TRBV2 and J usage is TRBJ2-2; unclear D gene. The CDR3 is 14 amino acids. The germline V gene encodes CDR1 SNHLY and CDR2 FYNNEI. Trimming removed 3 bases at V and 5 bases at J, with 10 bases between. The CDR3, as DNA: TGTGCCAGCAGTGACATCAAGGATACCGGGGAGCTGTTTTTT. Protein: CASSDIKDTGELFF.

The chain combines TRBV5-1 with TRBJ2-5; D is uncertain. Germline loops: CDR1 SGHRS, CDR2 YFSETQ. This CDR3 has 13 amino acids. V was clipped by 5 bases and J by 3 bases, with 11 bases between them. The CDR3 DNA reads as TGCGCCAGCAGGTCTACATATAAAGAGACCCAGTACTTC. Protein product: CASRSTYKETQYF.

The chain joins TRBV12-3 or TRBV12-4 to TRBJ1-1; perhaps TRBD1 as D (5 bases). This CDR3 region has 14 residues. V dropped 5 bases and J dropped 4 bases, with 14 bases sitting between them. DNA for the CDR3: TGTGCCAGCAGTCAGGGACCTCGGGGCACTGAAGCTTTCTTT. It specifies CASSQGPRGTEAFF.

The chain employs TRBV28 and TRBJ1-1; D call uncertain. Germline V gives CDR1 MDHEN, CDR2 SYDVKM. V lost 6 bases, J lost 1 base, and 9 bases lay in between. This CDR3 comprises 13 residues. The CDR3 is CASSNAENTEAFF. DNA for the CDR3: TGTGCCAGCAGCAATGCCGAGAACACTGAAGCTTTCTTT.

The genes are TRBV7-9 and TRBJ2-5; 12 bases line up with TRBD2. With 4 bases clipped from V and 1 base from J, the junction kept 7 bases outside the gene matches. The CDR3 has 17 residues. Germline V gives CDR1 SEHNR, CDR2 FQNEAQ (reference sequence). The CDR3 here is CASSSFGLAGFQETQYF. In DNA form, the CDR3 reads TGTGCCAGCAGCTCCTTCGGACTAGCGGGATTCCAAGAGACCCAGTACTTC.

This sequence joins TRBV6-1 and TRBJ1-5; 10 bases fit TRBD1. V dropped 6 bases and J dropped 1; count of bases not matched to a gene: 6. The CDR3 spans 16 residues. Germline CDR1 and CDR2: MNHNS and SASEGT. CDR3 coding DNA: TGTGCCAGCAGCGGGACAGGGGAGTGGAGCAATCAGCCCCAGCATTTT. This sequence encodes CASSGTGEWSNQPQHF.

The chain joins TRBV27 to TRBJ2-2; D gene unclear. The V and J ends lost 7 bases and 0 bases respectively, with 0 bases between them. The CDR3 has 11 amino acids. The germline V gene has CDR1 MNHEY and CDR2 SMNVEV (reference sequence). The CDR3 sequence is CASTNTGELFF. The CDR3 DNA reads TGTGCCAGCACGAACACCGGGGAGCTGTTTTTT.

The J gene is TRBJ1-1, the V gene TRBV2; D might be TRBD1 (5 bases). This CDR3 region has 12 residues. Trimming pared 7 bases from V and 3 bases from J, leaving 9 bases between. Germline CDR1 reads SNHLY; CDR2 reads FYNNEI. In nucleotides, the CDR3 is TGTGCCAGCACGGGGGATCACACTGAAGCTTTCTTT. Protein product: CASTGDHTEAFF.

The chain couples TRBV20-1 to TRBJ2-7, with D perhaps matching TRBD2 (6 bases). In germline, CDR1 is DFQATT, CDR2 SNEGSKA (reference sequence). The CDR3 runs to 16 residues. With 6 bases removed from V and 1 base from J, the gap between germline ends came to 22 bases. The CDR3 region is CSAREFSRRNSYEQYV. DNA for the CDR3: TGCAGTGCGCGGGAATTCTCTAGGAGGAATTCCTACGAGCAGTACGTC.